This T cell receptor beta chain was sequenced for a study of blood T cell repertoires in COVID-19. Overall study: The United States, Italy and Spain were the sources of the acute and convalescent COVID-19 samples.

Original processing notes: From reference gene primer amplification, estimates of nucleated cell counts were derived. Generated by immunoSEQ multiplex PCR, the TCRdb table keeps only in-frame clones and is missing some. Clone size and the V and J calls come from that table; the DNA yielded D and trimming. This sample has fewer than 60,000 clones, with under 95% found just once. Germline-derived CDR1 and CDR2 are MNHEY and SVGAGI. The CDR3 has 11 residues. V lost 8 bases to trimming and J lost 11 bases, with 15 bases between them. This clone has just one count. The genes are TRBV6-5 and TRBJ1-1; D not resolved. Sequences were obtained from peripheral blood. The receptor was derived from a human donor in a cohort sampled during active COVID-19. CDR3 nucleotide sequence: TGTGCCAGCGAGGTACTTTATAAGGCTTTCTTT. This codes for CASEVLYKAFF.